Shown below are 14 T cell receptor beta chains from a single sample sequenced in a study of T cell responses to AZD1222 COVID-19 vaccine. Measured with immunoSEQ multiplex PCR; TCRdb has only the in-frame clones, and not every one. This repertoire shows 120,000 to 150,000 clones, roughly nine tenths found once; its top ten account for roughly 3.8%. This sample comprised peripheral blood, obtained 28 days after the second AZD1222 dose. These receptors all stem from an adult who received the AZD1222 COVID-19 vaccine.

The chain links TRBV5-6 to TRBJ2-7; TRBD2 might be the D (5 bases). V gave up 0 bases and J gave up 7 bases, with 5 bases separating them. Per germline, CDR1 SGHDT and CDR2 YYEEEE. The CDR3 sequence is 11 residues long. This chain's CDR3 is CASSLGREQYF. The CDR3 DNA is TGTGCCAGCAGCTTGGGGAGGGAGCAGTACTTC.

The rearrangement joins TRBV6-6 to TRBJ2-7; D remains ambiguous. V lost 0 bases and J lost 4, with 7 bases in between. The CDR3 contains 13 residues. Germline V gene lookup returns CDR1 MNHNY and CDR2 SVGAGI (reference sequence). The CDR3 region has the DNA TGTGCCAGCAGTTACTCCCGTGTGTACGAGCAGTACTTC. It yields the protein CASSYSRVYEQYF.

This clone was observed once. This rearrangement joins TRBV14 to TRBJ2-6, with 8 bases identical to TRBD1. The CDR3 consists of 18 residues. Germline lookup yields CDR1 SGHDN and CDR2 FVKESK. V lost 2 bases, J lost 1 base, and 7 bases stayed unmatched. The CDR3, as DNA: TGTGCCAGCAGCCAATGGCGGACAGGGTTATCTGGGGCCAACGTCCTGACTTTC. The encoded protein is CASSQWRTGLSGANVLTF.

The chain recombines TRBV19 with TRBJ1-5, with 7 nucleotides matching TRBD1. The trim removed 5 bases at V and 9 bases at J, leaving 16 bases unmatched. The CDR3 length is 16 residues. CDR1 and CDR2 from the germline V gene are LNHDA and SQIVND (reference sequence). CDR3 nucleotides: TGTGCCAGTAGTGGCGCTGGGACAGACTTAGATCGGCCCCAGCATTTT. This translates into CASSGAGTDLDRPQHF.

This chain connects TRBV7-2 to TRBJ1-3, with D maybe TRBD1 (5 bases). Germline values: CDR1 SGHTA, CDR2 FQGNSA. Trimming stripped 0 bases from V and 0 bases from J, with 9 bases between. The CDR3 sequence is 16 residues long. The CDR3 DNA is TGTGCCAGCAGCTTAGCAGGACAAAGCTCTGGAAACACCATATATTTT. Its translation is CASSLAGQSSGNTIYF.

The chain has TRBV24-1 and TRBJ1-3; perhaps TRBD1 as D (5 bases). The CDR3 totals 17 residues. Trimming took 4 bases from V and 0 from J, leaving 15 bases between them. Germline CDR1 KGHDR, CDR2 SFDVKD. Written as DNA, the CDR3 is TGTGCCACCAGTGAGCCCGGGACGGCCAGCTCTGGAAACACCATATATTTT. Translated: CATSEPGTASSGNTIYF.

The chain has TRBV4-1 and TRBJ2-1; 7 bases agree with TRBD2. Germline V gene sequence: CDR1 MGHRA, CDR2 YSYEKL. J gave up 0 bases and V 2 bases, and 13 bases lay outside the gene matches. This CDR3 is 19 amino acids long. Written as DNA, the CDR3 is TGCGCCAGCAGCCAAAGACCGGGGGGAGCACAGAGCTCCTACAATGAGCAGTTCTTC. The encoded protein is CASSQRPGGAQSSYNEQFF.

The chain couples TRBV3-1 (or the pseudogene TRBV3-2) to TRBJ2-7; D uncertain. Trimming stripped 3 bases from V and 5 bases from J, with 11 bases between. Looked up from germline, CDR1 is LGHDT and CDR2 is YNNKEL (reference sequence). This CDR3 is 13 amino acids long. CDR3 coding DNA: TGTGCCAGCAGCCACGGTGGGTTAGACGAGCAGTACTTC. Translation gives CASSHGGLDEQYF.

The chain combines TRBV19 with TRBJ1-6; weak D call: TRBD1 (5 bases). V lost 5 bases and J 6 bases, leaving 17 bases between the germline ends. This CDR3 contains 16 residues. In germline, CDR1 is LNHDA, CDR2 SQIVND (reference sequence). In DNA form, the CDR3 reads TGTGCCAGTAGTGTCCACGGGACTTTTCGTAATTCACCCCTCCACTTT. This codes for CASSVHGTFRNSPLHF.

The chain links TRBV6-1 to TRBJ2-7, with D possibly matching TRBD1 (6 bases). The CDR3 covers 14 residues. From germline, CDR1 is MNHNS and CDR2 SASEGT. The V gene lost 1 base and the J gene lost 3 bases, with 10 bases spanning the gap. In nucleotides, the CDR3 is TGTGCCAGCAGTGAAGGCAGGGGTTACTACGAGCAGTACTTC. Translating it yields CASSEGRGYYEQYF.

J is TRBJ1-1 and V is TRBV4-1, with a possible D match to TRBD1 (5 bases). V shed 4 bases and J shed 8 bases, with 17 bases lying between them. This CDR3 region has 14 residues. Per the germline V gene, CDR1 is MGHRA and CDR2 is YSYEKL. This CDR3 is CASSPHTQGIEAFF. In DNA form, the CDR3 reads TGCGCCAGCAGCCCCCACACCCAGGGTATCGAAGCTTTCTTT.

The rearrangement uses TRBV5-6 and TRBJ1-4, with D possibly being TRBD1 (6 bases). Germline-derived CDR1 and CDR2 are SGHDT and YYEEEE. The CDR3 runs 14 residues. Trimming cost V 4 bases and J 2 bases, with 9 bases left between them. The CDR3 is CASSHQGTNEKLFF. CDR3 nucleotide sequence: TGTGCCAGCAGCCACCAGGGGACTAATGAAAAACTGTTTTTT.

This chain links TRBV23-1 with TRBJ2-7; 8 bases line up with TRBD1. TRBV23-1 is filed as an ORF, its function uncertain. J was trimmed by 3 bases and V by 11 bases; bases with no gene match: 9. This CDR3 region has 13 residues. CDR3 amino acids: CAAPDRVIYEQYF. In DNA form, the CDR3 reads TGCGCCGCTCCGGACAGGGTCATCTACGAGCAGTACTTC.

V gene TRBV9 combines with J gene TRBJ2-3; no firm D call. CDR3 length: 12 amino acids. The germline gives CDR1 SGDLS, CDR2 YYNGEE. V was pared by 2 bases and J by 6 bases, with 7 bases between. CDR3 sequence reads: CASSVRPDTQYF. The CDR3 DNA reads TGTGCCAGCAGCGTTCGTCCGGATACGCAGTATTTT.